Shown below are 23 T cell receptor beta chains from a single sample sequenced in a study of long-term antiretroviral therapy in people with HIV (dated by TCRdb to 2022 to 2024). Sequencing of the TRB variable region was done with the immunoSEQ hsTCRB v3.0 assay at survey level resolution. TCRdb's version of the immuneACCESS table is confined to in-frame rearrangements and falls short of the full clone set. An unresolved V gene accounts for under half of the shortfall where checked; the remainder is of unknown origin. This sample comprises several thousand clones, about 88% of them detected only once. Clones ranked in the top ten supply around 4% of the sample. The sample here was unsorted PBMCs, taken 0.3 years after starting antiretroviral therapy. Every receptor here comes from a woman aged 45-60 years with HIV.

The chain is built from TRBV5-1 and TRBJ2-4, with 10 nucleotides matching TRBD2. The CDR3 loop spans 15 amino acids. Germline values: CDR1 SGHRS, CDR2 YFSETQ. With 0 bases clipped from V and 8 bases from J, the junction kept 5 bases outside the gene matches. CDR3 in DNA: TGCGCCAGCAGCTTGGATAGCGGGGGGAGGTACATTCAGTACTTC. Amino acid sequence: CASSLDSGGRYIQYF.

V usage is TRBV4-3 and J usage is TRBJ2-7; no reliable D call. Trimming shortened V by 1 base and J by 4 bases, and 14 bases separated the two germline ends. The CDR3 loop spans 15 amino acids. Germline CDR1 is LGHNA and CDR2 is YSLEER. In DNA, the CDR3 is TGCGCCAGCAGCCAAGTCCCTACGGGCAAGTACGAGCAGTACTTC. Translating gives CASSQVPTGKYEQYF.

The V and J genes are TRBV18 and TRBJ1-1; 7 bases are shared with TRBD1. The ends lost 0 bases at V and 7 bases at J; junction bases unmatched: 8. Germline values: CDR1 KGHSH, CDR2 LQKENI. CDR3 length: 15 residues. CDR3 in amino acids: CASSPPGQGGNEAFF. The CDR3 region has the DNA TGTGCCAGCTCACCACCGGGGCAGGGGGGAAATGAAGCTTTCTTT.

The chain combines TRBV18 with TRBJ1-1, with a weak D call TRBD1 (5 bases). Trimming took off 3 bases at V and 1 base at J, with 12 bases between the two ends. CDR1 and CDR2 from the germline V gene are KGHSH and LQKENI. This CDR3 is built from 15 residues. The CDR3 nucleotides are TGTGCCAGCTCACCTAGGGGAGGGAAGAACACTGAAGCTTTCTTT. This sequence encodes CASSPRGGKNTEAFF.

This clone was seen just once. The V call is TRBV30, the J call TRBJ1-3, with D hard to call. The V gene lost 1 base and the J gene lost 4 bases, with 8 bases spanning the gap. There are 13 residues in the CDR3. CDR1 GTSNPN and CDR2 SVGIG come from the germline V gene (reference sequence). The CDR3 DNA sequence: TGTGCCTGGAGTGCGTCCAGGGGAAACACCATATATTTT. Residues: CAWSASRGNTIYF. Looking up the rest from reference TRBV30 and TRBJ1-3 gives the full variable domain: SQTIHQWPATLVQPVGSPLSLECTVEGTSNPNLYWYRQAAGRGLQLLFYSVGIGQISSEVPQNLSASRPQDRQFILSSKKLLLSDSGFYLCAWSASRGNTIYFGEGSWLTVV.

This clone appeared once. The chain joins TRBV25-1 to TRBJ2-1; the match to TRBD2 covers 8 bases. V dropped 1 base and J dropped 5; count of bases not matched to a gene: 13. Germline loops: CDR1 MGHDK, CDR2 SYGVNS. The CDR3 spans 18 residues. DNA for the CDR3: TGTGCCAGCAGTGAATTCGAACTAAGCGGGGGCTTTCACAATGAGCAGTTCTTC. Protein sequence: CASSEFELSGGFHNEQFF.

The chain is built from TRBV5-4 and TRBJ2-5; 8 positions match TRBD1. V dropped 1 base and J dropped 5; count of bases not matched to a gene: 7. This CDR3 has 15 residues. Germline-derived CDR1 and CDR2 are SGHNT and YYREEE (reference sequence). CDR3 loop: CASSLQTGGGETQYF. The CDR3 DNA sequence: TGTGCCAGCAGCTTGCAAACAGGGGGAGGTGAGACCCAGTACTTC.

This chain joins TRBV5-4 and TRBJ2-2; 13 bases agree with TRBD2. The CDR3 covers 15 residues. The V gene's germline CDR1 is SGHNT and CDR2 YYREEE (reference sequence). The junction had 6 bases not matched to a gene; V was cut back by 6 bases and J by 7 bases. The chain's CDR3 is CASTARTSGSGELFF. The CDR3 DNA follows: TGTGCCAGCACCGCTAGGACTAGCGGGAGCGGGGAGCTGTTTTTT.

V and J are TRBV6-6 and TRBJ2-3; D is ambiguous. The CDR3 spans 15 residues. Trimming took off 6 bases at V and 1 base at J, with 14 bases between the two ends. The germline gives CDR1 MNHNY, CDR2 SVGAGI (reference sequence). The CDR3 nucleotides read TGTGCCAGCAGCGACGGAGTTTCACGCACAGATACGCAGTATTTT. Translation gives CASSDGVSRTDTQYF.

The rearrangement uses TRBV19 and TRBJ1-2; 7 bases map to TRBD1. J was trimmed by 3 bases and V by 7 bases; bases with no gene match: 5. CDR1 and CDR2 from the germline V gene are LNHDA and SQIVND (reference sequence). This CDR3 spans 13 amino acids. The CDR3 protein is CASTRGQHYGYTF. For the CDR3, the DNA is TGTGCCAGTACCCGGGGACAGCACTATGGCTACACCTTC.

The V gene is TRBV11-2, the J gene TRBJ1-1; D is unclear. Looked up from germline, CDR1 is SGHAT and CDR2 is FQNNGV. Trimming removed 0 bases from V and 5 bases from J, with 13 bases in between. This CDR3 comprises 15 residues. The CDR3 region has the DNA TGTGCCAGCAGCTTAGAAGGGCAGCTGGGAACTGAAGCTTTCTTT. Its translation: CASSLEGQLGTEAFF.

The chain recombines TRBV25-1 with TRBJ2-4; D might be TRBD2 (5 bases). The V end was cut by 3 bases, the J end by 0 bases, with 6 bases between. Germline loops: CDR1 MGHDK, CDR2 SYGVNS. The CDR3 spans 14 residues. DNA of the CDR3: TGTGCCAGCAGTGATAGCGTAGCCAAAAACATTCAGTACTTC. It codes for CASSDSVAKNIQYF.

The chain uses TRBV7-2 and TRBJ2-5, with 7 bases that match TRBD2. The CDR3 totals 15 residues. J was trimmed by 2 bases and V by 5 bases; bases with no gene match: 8. From germline, CDR1 is SGHTA and CDR2 FQGNSA. The CDR3: CASSMGGRAQETQYF. CDR3 bases: TGTGCCAGCAGCATGGGTGGGAGGGCACAAGAGACCCAGTACTTC.

The rearrangement joins TRBV6-6 to TRBJ2-7, with a tentative D call TRBD1 (6 bases). Trimming pared 11 bases from V and 1 base from J, leaving 15 bases between. The CDR3 extends over 13 amino acids. Germline V lookup: CDR1 MNHNY, CDR2 SVGAGI (reference sequence). CDR3 in DNA: TGTGCCGCGGAAGGACAGAGATCCTACGAGCAGTACTTC. It yields the protein CAAEGQRSYEQYF.

The table lists this clone with a few counts. The chain couples TRBV4-2 to TRBJ2-1; maybe TRBD1 (5 bases). Trimming removed 0 bases from V and 4 bases from J, with 10 bases in between. The CDR3 has 15 amino acids. The germline V gene encodes CDR1 LGHNA and CDR2 YNFKEQ. The CDR3, as DNA: TGTGCCAGCAGCCAAGATAAGACAGATTACAATGAGCAGTTCTTC. Amino acids: CASSQDKTDYNEQFF.

The chain couples TRBV27 to TRBJ2-2, with 9 positions matching TRBD2. Germline CDR1 MNHEY, CDR2 SMNVEV (reference sequence). V shed 4 bases, J shed 5 bases, and the junction held 8 bases outside the gene matches. The CDR3 length is 16 residues. The CDR3 DNA reads as TGTGCCAGCAGTTCCTATAGCGGGGGCTTAACCGGGGAGCTGTTTTTT. It specifies CASSSYSGGLTGELFF.

The chain links TRBV7-2 to TRBJ2-7; D is ambiguous. Deletions cut 3 bases from V and 3 bases from J, with 6 bases between. CDR3 size: 12 residues. Per germline, CDR1 SGHTA and CDR2 FQGNSA. CDR3 coding DNA: TGTGCCAGCAGCTTCTACCTCTACGAGCAGTACTTC. It codes for CASSFYLYEQYF.

The V and J genes are TRBV2 and TRBJ1-4, with D possibly matching TRBD1 (6 bases). V lost 6 bases and J lost 5, with 13 bases in between. This CDR3 is 14 amino acids long. Germline-derived CDR1 and CDR2 are SNHLY and FYNNEI. CDR3 loop: CASRGTQNNEKLFF. CDR3 coding DNA: TGTGCCAGCAGGGGGACACAGAACAATGAAAAACTGTTTTTT. The full variable domain, rest sourced from reference TRBV2 and TRBJ1-4, is EPEVTQTPSHQVTQMGQEVILRCVPISNHLYFYWYRQILGQKVEFLVSFYNNEISEKSEIFDDQFSVERPDGSNFTLKIRSTKLEDSAMYFCASRGTQNNEKLFFGSGTQLSVL.

The rearrangement links TRBV4-1 to TRBJ1-1; TRBD1 matches at 9 bases. Per the germline V gene, CDR1 is MGHRA and CDR2 is YSYEKL. The V and J ends lost 4 bases and 5 bases, in that order; junction bases with no gene match: 8. This CDR3 contains 15 residues. The CDR3 nucleotides read TGCGCCAGCAGCCGATTCGGACAGGGGAATACTGAAGCTTTCTTT. It encodes CASSRFGQGNTEAFF.

The sample holds a few counts of this clone. This chain joins TRBV2 and TRBJ1-2, with D uncertain. This CDR3 comprises 14 residues. Germline lookup yields CDR1 SNHLY and CDR2 FYNNEI. The V and J ends lost 4 bases and 4 bases respectively, with 13 bases between them. The CDR3 sequence is CASSGGDLGYGYTF. The DNA for the CDR3 is TGTGCCAGCAGTGGAGGAGACCTAGGCTATGGCTACACCTTC.

The chain couples TRBV7-2 to TRBJ2-3; either TRBD1 or TRBD2 may fit D (5 bases each). The CDR3 consists of 15 residues. Germline CDR1 reads SGHTA; CDR2 reads FQGNSA. Deletions cut 1 base from V and 11 bases from J, with 19 bases between. CDR3 in DNA: TGTGCCAGCAGCTTAGTGTTAGGGGTGGGAGTCAAGCAGTATTTT. Its protein is CASSLVLGVGVKQYF.

The chain uses TRBV19 and TRBJ2-7; the match to TRBD1 covers 9 bases. The CDR3 is 15 amino acids. The ends lost 3 bases at V and 2 bases at J; junction bases unmatched: 5. Germline CDR1 reads LNHDA; CDR2 reads SQIVND (reference sequence). The CDR3 reads CASSIRQGGTYEQYF. The CDR3 DNA reads TGTGCCAGTAGTATCCGACAGGGGGGGACCTACGAGCAGTACTTC.

This chain uses TRBV5-1 with TRBJ2-2; D is uncertain. V lost 0 bases to trimming and J lost 5 bases, with 11 bases between them. CDR1 SGHRS and CDR2 YFSETQ come from the germline V gene. This CDR3 spans 15 amino acids. CDR3 loop: CASSLGGGDTGELFF. The CDR3 DNA follows: TGCGCCAGCAGCTTGGGTGGTGGAGATACCGGGGAGCTGTTTTTT.